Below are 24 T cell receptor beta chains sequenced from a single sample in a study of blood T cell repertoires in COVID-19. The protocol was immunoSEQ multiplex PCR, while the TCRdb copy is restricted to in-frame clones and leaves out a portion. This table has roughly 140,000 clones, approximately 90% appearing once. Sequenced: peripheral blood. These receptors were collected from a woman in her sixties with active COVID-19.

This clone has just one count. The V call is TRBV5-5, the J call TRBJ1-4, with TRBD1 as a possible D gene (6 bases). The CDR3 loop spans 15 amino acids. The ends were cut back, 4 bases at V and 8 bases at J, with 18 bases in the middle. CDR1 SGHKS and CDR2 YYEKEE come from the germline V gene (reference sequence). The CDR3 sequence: CASSLFQGLGEKLFF. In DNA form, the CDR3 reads TGTGCCAGCAGCCTTTTTCAGGGGTTAGGAGAAAAACTGTTTTTT.

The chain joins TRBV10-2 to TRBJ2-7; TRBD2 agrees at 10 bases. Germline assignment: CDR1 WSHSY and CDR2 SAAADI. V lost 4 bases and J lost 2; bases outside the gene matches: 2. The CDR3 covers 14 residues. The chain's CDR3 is CASSGTSGTYEQYF. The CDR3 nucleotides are TGCGCCAGCAGTGGAACTAGCGGGACCTACGAGCAGTACTTC.

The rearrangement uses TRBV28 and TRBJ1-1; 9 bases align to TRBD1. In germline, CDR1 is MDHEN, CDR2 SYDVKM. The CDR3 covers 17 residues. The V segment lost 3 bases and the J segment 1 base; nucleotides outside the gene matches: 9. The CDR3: CASSFSDRGGGNTEAFF. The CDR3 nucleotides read TGTGCCAGCAGTTTCTCGGACAGGGGCGGTGGGAACACTGAAGCTTTCTTT.

The CDR3 spells CASSPRGSNQPQHF. The CDR3 coding sequence is TGTGCCAGCAGTCCCAGGGGAAGCAATCAGCCCCAGCATTTT. J is TRBJ1-5 and V is TRBV6-6; D perhaps matches TRBD1 (6 bases). CDR1 is MNHNY and CDR2 is SVGAGI in the germline V gene (reference sequence). This CDR3 region has 14 residues. The ends were cut back, 5 bases at V and 1 base at J, with 9 bases in the middle.

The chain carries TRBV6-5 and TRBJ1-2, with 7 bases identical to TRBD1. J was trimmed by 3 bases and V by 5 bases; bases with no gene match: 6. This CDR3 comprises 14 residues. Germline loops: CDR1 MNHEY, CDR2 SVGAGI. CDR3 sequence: CASSRQGLDYGYTF. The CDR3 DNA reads TGTGCCAGCAGTCGACAGGGTTTGGACTATGGCTACACCTTC.

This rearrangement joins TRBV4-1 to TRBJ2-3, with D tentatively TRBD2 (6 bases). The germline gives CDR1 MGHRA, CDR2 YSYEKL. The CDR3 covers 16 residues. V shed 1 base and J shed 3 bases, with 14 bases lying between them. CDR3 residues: CASSQAYGRRTDTQYF. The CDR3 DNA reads TGCGCCAGCAGCCAAGCGTACGGGAGACGGACAGATACGCAGTATTTT.

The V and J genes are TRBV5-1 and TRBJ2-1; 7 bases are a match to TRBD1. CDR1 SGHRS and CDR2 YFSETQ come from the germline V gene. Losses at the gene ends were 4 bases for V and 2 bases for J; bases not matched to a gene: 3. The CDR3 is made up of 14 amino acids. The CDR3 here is CASSLQGAYNEQFF. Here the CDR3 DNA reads TGCGCCAGCAGCCTGCAGGGGGCCTACAATGAGCAGTTCTTC.

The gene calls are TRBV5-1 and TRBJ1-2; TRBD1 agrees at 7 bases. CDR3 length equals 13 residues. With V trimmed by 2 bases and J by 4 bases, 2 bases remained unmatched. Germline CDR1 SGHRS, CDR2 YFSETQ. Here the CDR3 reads CASSLTGAYGYTF. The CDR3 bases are TGCGCCAGCAGCTTAACAGGGGCCTATGGCTACACCTTC.

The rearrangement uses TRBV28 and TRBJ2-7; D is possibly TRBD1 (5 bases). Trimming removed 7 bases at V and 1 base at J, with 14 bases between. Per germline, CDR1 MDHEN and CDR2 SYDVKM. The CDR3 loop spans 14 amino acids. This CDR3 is CASNVGQGSYEQYF. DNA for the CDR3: TGTGCCAGCAATGTTGGGCAGGGTTCCTACGAGCAGTACTTC.

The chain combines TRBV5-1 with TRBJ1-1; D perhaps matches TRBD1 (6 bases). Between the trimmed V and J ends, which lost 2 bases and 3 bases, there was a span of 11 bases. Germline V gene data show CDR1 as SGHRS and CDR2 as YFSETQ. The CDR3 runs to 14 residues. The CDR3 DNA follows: TGCGCCAGCAGCTTCTTGACAGGAGACACTGAAGCTTTCTTT. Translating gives CASSFLTGDTEAFF.

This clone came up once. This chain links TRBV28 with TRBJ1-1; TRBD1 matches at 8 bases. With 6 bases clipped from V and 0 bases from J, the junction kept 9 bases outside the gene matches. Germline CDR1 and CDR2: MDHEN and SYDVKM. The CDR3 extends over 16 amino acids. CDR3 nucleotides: TGTGCCAGCAGCCCATCTCCGGGACAGGTGAACACTGAAGCTTTCTTT. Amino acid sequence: CASSPSPGQVNTEAFF.

CDR3 amino acids: CASSWGGAGHLETQYF. The CDR3 coding sequence is TGTGCCAGCAGCTGGGGGGGAGCGGGGCATCTGGAGACCCAGTACTTC. The chain recombines TRBV7-9 with TRBJ2-5, with TRBD2 matching 7 bases. The CDR3 spans 16 residues. The V gene end was trimmed by 4 bases and the J gene end by 5 bases; junction bases not matched to a gene: 13. Per germline, CDR1 SEHNR and CDR2 FQNEAQ (reference sequence). The whole variable domain, remainder taken from reference TRBV7-9 and TRBJ2-5, is DTGVSQNPRHKITKRGQNVTFRCDPISEHNRLYWYRQTLGQGPEFLTYFQNEAQLEKSRLLSDRFSAERPKGSFSTLEIQRTEQGDSAMYLCASSWGGAGHLETQYFGPGTRLLVL.

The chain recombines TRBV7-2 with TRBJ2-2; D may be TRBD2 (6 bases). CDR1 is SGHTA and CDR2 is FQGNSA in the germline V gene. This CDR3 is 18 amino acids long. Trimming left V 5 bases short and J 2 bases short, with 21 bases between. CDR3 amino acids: CASSGSIVGRGNTGELFF. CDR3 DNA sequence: TGTGCCAGCAGCGGGTCAATTGTCGGGCGGGGTAACACCGGGGAGCTGTTTTTT.

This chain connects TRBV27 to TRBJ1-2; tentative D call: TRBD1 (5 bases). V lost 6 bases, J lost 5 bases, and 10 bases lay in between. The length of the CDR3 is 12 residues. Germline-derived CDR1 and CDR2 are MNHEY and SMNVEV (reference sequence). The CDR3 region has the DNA TGTGCCAGCAGATCGACAGTGTATGGCTACACCTTC. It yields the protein CASRSTVYGYTF.

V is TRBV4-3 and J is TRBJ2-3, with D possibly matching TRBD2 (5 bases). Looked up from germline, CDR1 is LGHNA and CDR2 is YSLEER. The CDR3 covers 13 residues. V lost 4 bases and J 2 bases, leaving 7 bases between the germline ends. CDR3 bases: TGCGCCAGCAGCCGACTACTCACAGATACGCAGTATTTT. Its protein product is CASSRLLTDTQYF.

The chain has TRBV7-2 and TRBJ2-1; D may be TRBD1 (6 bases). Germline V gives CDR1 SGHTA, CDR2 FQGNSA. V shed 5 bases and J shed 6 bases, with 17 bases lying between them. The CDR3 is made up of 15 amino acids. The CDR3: CASSPDRSTANEQFF. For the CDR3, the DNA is TGTGCCAGCAGCCCCGACAGGTCCACGGCCAATGAGCAGTTCTTC.

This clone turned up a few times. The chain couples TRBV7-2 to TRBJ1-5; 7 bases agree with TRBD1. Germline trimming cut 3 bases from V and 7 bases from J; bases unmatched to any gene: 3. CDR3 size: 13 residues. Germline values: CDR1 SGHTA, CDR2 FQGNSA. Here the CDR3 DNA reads TGTGCCAGCAGCTTTGGGGACAGACAGCCCCAGCATTTT. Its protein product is CASSFGDRQPQHF.

This CDR3 is CAISESGGSTYEQYF. CDR3 nucleotide sequence: TGTGCCATCAGTGAGTCTGGAGGGAGTACCTACGAGCAGTACTTC. This chain connects TRBV10-3 to TRBJ2-7; perhaps TRBD2 as D (6 bases). Germline loops: CDR1 ENHRY, CDR2 SYGVKD. Trimming took off 0 bases at V and 2 bases at J, with 11 bases between the two ends. This CDR3 has 15 residues.

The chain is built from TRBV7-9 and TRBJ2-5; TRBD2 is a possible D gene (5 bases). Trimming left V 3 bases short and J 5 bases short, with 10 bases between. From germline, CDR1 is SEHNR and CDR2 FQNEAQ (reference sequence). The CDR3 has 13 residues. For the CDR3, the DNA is TGTGCCAGCAGCTTTGTGGGAGTGGAGACCCAGTACTTC. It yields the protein CASSFVGVETQYF.

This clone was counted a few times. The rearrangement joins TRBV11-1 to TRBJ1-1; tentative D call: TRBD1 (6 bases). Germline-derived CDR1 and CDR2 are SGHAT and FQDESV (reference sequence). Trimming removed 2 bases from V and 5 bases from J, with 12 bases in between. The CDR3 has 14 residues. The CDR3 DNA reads TGTGCCAGCAGCTTACGGGGGGCCGAAACTGAAGCTTTCTTT. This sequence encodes CASSLRGAETEAFF.

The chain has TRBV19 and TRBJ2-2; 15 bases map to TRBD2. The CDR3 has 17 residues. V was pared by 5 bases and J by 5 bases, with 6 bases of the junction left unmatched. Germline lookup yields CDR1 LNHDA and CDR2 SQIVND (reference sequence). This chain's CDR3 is CASSAGTSGRITGELFF. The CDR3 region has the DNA TGTGCCAGTAGTGCCGGGACTAGCGGGAGGATAACCGGGGAGCTGTTTTTT.

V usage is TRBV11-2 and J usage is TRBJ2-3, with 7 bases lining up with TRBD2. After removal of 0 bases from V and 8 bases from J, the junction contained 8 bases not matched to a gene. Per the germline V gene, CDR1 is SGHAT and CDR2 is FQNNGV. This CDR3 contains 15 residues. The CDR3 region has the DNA TGTGCCAGCAGCTTAGAGAGGCGGGAGCTTGGTACGCAGTATTTT. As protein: CASSLERRELGTQYF.

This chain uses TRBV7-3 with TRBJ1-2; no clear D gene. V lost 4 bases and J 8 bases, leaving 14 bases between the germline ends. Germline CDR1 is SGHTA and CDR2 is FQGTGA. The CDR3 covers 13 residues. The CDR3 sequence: CASSSHGGRGYTF. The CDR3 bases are TGTGCCAGCAGCTCTCATGGAGGGAGAGGCTACACCTTC.

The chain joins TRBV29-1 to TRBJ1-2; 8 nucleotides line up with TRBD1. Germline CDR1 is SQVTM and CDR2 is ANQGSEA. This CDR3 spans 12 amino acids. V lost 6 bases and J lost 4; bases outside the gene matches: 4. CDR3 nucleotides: TGCAGCGTGGGGGACAGGTTCTATGGCTACACCTTC. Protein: CSVGDRFYGYTF.